The 5 T cell receptor beta chains below were found in one sample sequenced in a study of human T cells and chemical hapten exposure. Using its own MiXCR run on the RACE reads, TCRdb lists one record per CDR3 protein. The table lists tens of thousands of distinct CDR3 sequences, approximately 11% of them singletons. Time point denoted: pre-sensitization, week 0. Described treatment: therapeutic diphenylcyclopropenone sensitization with weekly scalp DPC. The sample was whole blood, taken in connection with sensitization to the hapten diphenylcyclopropenone (DPC). These receptor sequences come from a woman in her forties or fifties with alopecia areata. Some clones in this sample may be carry-over from other donors' samples.

In regard to this clonotype: With a much larger clone just one base away, this may be a read error. This sequence joins TRBV12-3 or TRBV12-4 and TRBJ2-2, with D unclear. This CDR3 region has 15 residues. V lost 7 bases and J 1 base, leaving 13 bases between the germline ends. CDR3: CASNRAVGNTGELFF. CDR3 nucleotides: TGTGCCAGCAACCGAGCCGTGGGGAACACCGGGGAGCTGTTTTTT.

The V call is TRBV7-8, the J call TRBJ1-5, with 9 bases aligning to TRBD1. With V trimmed by 1 base and J by 5 bases, 6 bases remained unmatched. Germline CDR1 SGHVS, CDR2 FQNEAQ. The CDR3 has 16 residues. DNA for the CDR3: TGTGCCAGCAGCTTAGGGGACAGGGTAAAAGATCAGCCCCAGCATTTT. Translating gives CASSLGDRVKDQPQHF.

This clonotype came up a few times. The J gene is TRBJ2-3, the V gene TRBV18; D unclear. Germline CDR1 reads KGHSH; CDR2 reads LQKENI. CDR3 length: 13 amino acids. Trimming shortened V by 2 bases and J by 6 bases, and 9 bases separated the two germline ends. CDR3 loop: CASSPSFGDTQYF. The CDR3, as DNA: TGTGCCAGCTCACCATCTTTCGGGGATACGCAGTATTTT.

The CDR3 sequence: CASSPLGLAGGPGNEQFF. The CDR3 DNA is TGTGCCAGCTCACCACTGGGACTAGCGGGGGGCCCGGGGAATGAGCAGTTCTTC. The V and J genes are TRBV18 and TRBJ2-1, with 15 bases aligning to TRBD2. CDR1 is KGHSH, CDR2 LQKENI, per germline. J was trimmed by 7 bases and V by 1 base; bases with no gene match: 8. This CDR3 contains 18 residues.

This clonotype was seen at least ten times. The genes are TRBV4-3 and TRBJ1-4, with no clear D. The CDR3 covers 14 residues. V was clipped by 0 bases and J by 8 bases, with 10 bases between them. Germline V gives CDR1 LGHNA, CDR2 YSLEER. CDR3 sequence reads: CASSQDPSGEKLFF. CDR3 nucleotides: TGCGCCAGCAGCCAAGATCCTTCTGGCGAAAAACTGTTTTTT.